This T cell receptor (beta chain) was recovered during a study of blood T cells in healthy people across ages. A word on this clonotype: Its antigen is as yet unknown.

Study-wide results and caveats: Naive and antigen-experienced cells could not be conclusively compared, given unsorted PBMCs.

Deletions cut 10 bases from V and 4 bases from J, with 16 bases between. The length of the CDR3 is 13 residues. CDR1 and CDR2 from the germline V gene are MNHEY and SVGEGT. A second PCR, run for roughly 7 to 12 cycles, used a sample-barcoded 5' primer plus a J-beta primer mix. TCRdb recomputed calls from the 5' RACE reads with MiXCR, one row per CDR3 protein. The data hold under 1,100,000 distinct CDR3 sequences, with under 30% observed a single time. The data were also submitted as part of a second study, on T cells of mothers and their children.

The chain joins TRBV6-2 or TRBV6-3 to TRBJ1-1, with D hard to call. The TCR was taken from a girl aged 2-10 years in good health. Sequenced material: blood. The CDR3 here is CATEEVWSTEAFF. The CDR3 DNA follows: TGTGCCACCGAGGAGGTGTGGAGCACTGAAGCTTTCTTT.